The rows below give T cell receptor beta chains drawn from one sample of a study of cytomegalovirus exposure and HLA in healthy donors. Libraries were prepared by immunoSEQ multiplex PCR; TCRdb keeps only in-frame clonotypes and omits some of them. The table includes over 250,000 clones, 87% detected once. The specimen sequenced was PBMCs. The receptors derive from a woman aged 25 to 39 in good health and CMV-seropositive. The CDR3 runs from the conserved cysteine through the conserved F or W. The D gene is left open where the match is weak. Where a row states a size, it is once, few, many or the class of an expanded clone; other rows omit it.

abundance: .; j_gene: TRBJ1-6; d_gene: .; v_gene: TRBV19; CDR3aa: CASSITRTKYNSPLHF; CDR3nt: TGTGCCAGTAGTATCACCAGGACGAAGTATAATTCACCCCTCCACTTT
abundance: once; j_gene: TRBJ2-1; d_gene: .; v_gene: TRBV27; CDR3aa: CASSPLSSYNEQFF; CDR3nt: TGTGCCAGCAGCCCCTTGAGCTCCTACAATGAGCAGTTCTTC
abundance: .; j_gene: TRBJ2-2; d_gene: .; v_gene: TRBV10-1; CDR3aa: CASYGDTGELFF; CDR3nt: TGCGCCAGCTACGGGGACACCGGGGAGCTGTTTTTT
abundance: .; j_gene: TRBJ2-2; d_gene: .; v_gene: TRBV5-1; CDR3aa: CASRLWAGTNTGELFF; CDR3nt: TGCGCCAGCAGGCTCTGGGCAGGGACAAACACCGGGGAGCTGTTTTTT
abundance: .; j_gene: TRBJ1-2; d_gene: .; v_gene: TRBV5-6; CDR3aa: CASSSLLGATNYGYTF; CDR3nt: TGTGCCAGCAGCTCCCTGCTAGGAGCTACTAACTATGGCTACACCTTC
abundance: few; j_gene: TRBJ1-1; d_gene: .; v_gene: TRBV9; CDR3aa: CASSATNTEAFF; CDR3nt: TGTGCCAGCAGCGCAACGAATACTGAAGCTTTCTTT
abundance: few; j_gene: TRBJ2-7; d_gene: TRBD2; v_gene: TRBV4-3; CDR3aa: CASSQGSSGSYEQYF; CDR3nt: TGCGCCAGCAGCCAAGGAAGTAGCGGGAGCTACGAGCAGTACTTC
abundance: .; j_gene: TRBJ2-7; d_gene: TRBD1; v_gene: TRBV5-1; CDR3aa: CASSPDPGQAYYEQYF; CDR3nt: TGCGCCAGCAGCCCGGATCCGGGACAGGCTTATTACGAGCAGTACTTC
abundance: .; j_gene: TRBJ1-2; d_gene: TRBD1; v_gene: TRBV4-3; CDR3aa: CASSQDLVGTGGFGYTF; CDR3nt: TGCGCCAGCAGCCAAGATCTTGTAGGGACAGGGGGTTTTGGCTACACCTTC
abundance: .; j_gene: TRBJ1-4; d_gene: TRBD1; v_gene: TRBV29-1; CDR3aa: CSVGQGRTNEKLFF; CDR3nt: TGCAGCGTGGGACAGGGGAGGACTAATGAAAAACTGTTTTTT
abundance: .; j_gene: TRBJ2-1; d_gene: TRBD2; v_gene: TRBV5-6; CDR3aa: CASSPGTSGINEQFF; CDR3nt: TGTGCCAGCAGCCCCGGGACTAGCGGGATAAATGAGCAGTTCTTC
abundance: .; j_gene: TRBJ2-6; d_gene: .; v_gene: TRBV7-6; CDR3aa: CASSLEGSGANVLTF; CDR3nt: TGTGCCAGCAGCTTAGAAGGATCTGGGGCCAACGTCCTGACTTTC
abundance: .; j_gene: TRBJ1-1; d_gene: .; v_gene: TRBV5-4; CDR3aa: CASSLGLTGYNTEAFF; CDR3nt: TGTGCCAGCAGCTTGGGACTCACAGGGTACAACACTGAAGCTTTCTTT
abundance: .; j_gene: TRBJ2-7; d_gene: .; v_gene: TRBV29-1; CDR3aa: CSVLPVTGIDEQYF; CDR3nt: TGCAGCGTTTTACCAGTGACAGGTATCGACGAGCAGTACTTC
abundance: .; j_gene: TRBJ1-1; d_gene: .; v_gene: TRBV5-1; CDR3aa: CASSLDGASGTEAFF; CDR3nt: TGCGCCAGCAGCTTGGACGGCGCGTCCGGCACTGAAGCTTTCTTT
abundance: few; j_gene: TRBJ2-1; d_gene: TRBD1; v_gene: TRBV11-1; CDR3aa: CASSLGPGQGMDNEQFF; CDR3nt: TGTGCCAGCAGCTTAGGGCCGGGACAGGGTATGGACAATGAGCAGTTCTTC
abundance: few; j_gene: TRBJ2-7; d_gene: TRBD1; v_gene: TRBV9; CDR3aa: CASSVDRGPSEQYF; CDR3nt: TGTGCCAGCAGCGTAGACAGGGGGCCGTCCGAGCAGTACTTC
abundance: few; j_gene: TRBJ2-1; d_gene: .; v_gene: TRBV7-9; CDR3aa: CASDSSYNEQFF; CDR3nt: TGTGCCAGCGATAGCTCCTACAATGAGCAGTTCTTC
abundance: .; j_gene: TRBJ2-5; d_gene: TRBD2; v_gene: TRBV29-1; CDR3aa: CSVVLAGWGETQYF; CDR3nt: TGCAGCGTTGTGCTAGCGGGCTGGGGGGAGACCCAGTACTTC
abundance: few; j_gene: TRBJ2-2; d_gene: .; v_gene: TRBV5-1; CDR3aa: CASSLNTGELFF; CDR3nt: TGCGCCAGCAGCTTGAACACCGGGGAGCTGTTTTTT
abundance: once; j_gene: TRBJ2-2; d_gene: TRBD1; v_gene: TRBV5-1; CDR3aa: CASSPAGQGYTGELFF; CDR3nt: TGCGCCAGCAGCCCGGCGGGACAGGGGTACACCGGGGAGCTGTTTTTT
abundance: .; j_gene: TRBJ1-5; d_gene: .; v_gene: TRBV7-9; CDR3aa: CASSSSGPSNQPQHF; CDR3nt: TGTGCCAGCAGCTCATCCGGTCCTAGCAATCAGCCCCAGCATTTT
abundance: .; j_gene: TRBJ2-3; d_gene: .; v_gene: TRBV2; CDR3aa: CASKGGPYTDTQYF; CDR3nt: TGTGCCAGCAAAGGGGGGCCCTACACAGATACGCAGTATTTT
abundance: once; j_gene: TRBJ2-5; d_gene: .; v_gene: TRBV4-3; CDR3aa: CASSQDVVDETQYF; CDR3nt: TGCGCCAGCAGCCAAGATGTGGTCGACGAGACCCAGTACTTC
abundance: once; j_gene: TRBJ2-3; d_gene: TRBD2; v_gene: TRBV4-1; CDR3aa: CASSLVRLAGETDTQYF; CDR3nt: TGCGCCAGCAGCCTGGTTAGACTAGCGGGAGAGACAGATACGCAGTATTTT
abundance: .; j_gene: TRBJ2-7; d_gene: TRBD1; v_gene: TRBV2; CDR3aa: CATRLGTGDHEQYF; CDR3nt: TGTGCCACCAGACTCGGGACAGGGGATCACGAGCAGTACTTC
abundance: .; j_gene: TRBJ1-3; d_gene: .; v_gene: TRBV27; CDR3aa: CASSLRWSSGNTIYF; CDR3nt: TGTGCCAGCAGTTTAAGGTGGAGCTCTGGAAACACCATATATTTT
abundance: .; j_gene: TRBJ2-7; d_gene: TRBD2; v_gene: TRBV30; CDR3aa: CAWTNRLAGSYEQYF; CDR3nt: TGTGCCTGGACCAATCGACTAGCGGGCTCCTACGAGCAGTACTTC
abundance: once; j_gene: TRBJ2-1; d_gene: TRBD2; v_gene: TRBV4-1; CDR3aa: CASSSRLAGVEQFF; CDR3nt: TGCGCCAGCAGCTCTCGACTAGCGGGGGTTGAGCAGTTCTTC
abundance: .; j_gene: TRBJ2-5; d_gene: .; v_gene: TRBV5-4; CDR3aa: CASSLGRLIQETQYF; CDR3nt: TGTGCCAGCAGCTTGGGCCGGCTGATTCAAGAGACCCAGTACTTC
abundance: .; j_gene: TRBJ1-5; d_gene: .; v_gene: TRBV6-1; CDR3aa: CASSEPRAELSNQPQHF; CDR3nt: TGTGCCAGCAGTGAACCCCGGGCCGAGCTTAGCAATCAGCCCCAGCATTTT
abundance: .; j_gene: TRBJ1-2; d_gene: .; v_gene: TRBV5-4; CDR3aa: CASSLVLFDSDSYGYTF; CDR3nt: TGTGCCAGCAGCTTGGTCTTATTTGACAGCGATTCCTATGGCTACACCTTC
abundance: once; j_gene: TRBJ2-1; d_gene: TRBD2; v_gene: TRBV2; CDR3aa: CASSPGSGSVFYNEQFF; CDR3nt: TGTGCCAGCAGTCCCGGTAGCGGGAGCGTATTCTACAATGAGCAGTTCTTC
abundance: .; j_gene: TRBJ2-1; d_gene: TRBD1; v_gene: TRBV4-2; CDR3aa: CASSQVDRDTNEQFF; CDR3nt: TGTGCCAGCAGCCAAGTGGACAGGGACACCAATGAGCAGTTCTTC
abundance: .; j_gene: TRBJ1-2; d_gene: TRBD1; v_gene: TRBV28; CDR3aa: CANRGTEGYTF; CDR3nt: TGTGCCAACAGGGGGACAGAGGGCTACACCTTC
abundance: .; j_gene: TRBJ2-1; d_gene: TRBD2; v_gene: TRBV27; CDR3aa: CASSLRLAGIPGFNEQFF; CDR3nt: TGTGCCAGCAGTTTAAGACTAGCGGGTATACCTGGATTCAATGAGCAGTTCTTC
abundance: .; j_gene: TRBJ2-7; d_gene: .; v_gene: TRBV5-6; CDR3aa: CASSLGRDYEQYF; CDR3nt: TGTGCCAGCAGCTTGGGACGGGACTACGAGCAGTACTTC
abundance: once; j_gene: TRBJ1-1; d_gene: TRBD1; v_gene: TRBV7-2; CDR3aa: CASSLRPDRGNTEAFF; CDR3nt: TGTGCCAGCAGCTTAAGGCCGGACAGGGGGAACACTGAAGCTTTCTTT
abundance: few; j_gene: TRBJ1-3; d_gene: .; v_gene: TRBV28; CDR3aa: CASSLGGVSSGNTIYF; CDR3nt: TGTGCCAGCAGTTTGGGTGGAGTGAGCTCTGGAAACACCATATATTTT
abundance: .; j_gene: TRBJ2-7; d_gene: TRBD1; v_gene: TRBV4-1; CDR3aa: CASSQDTEGQGRYEQYF; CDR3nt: TGCGCCAGCAGCCAAGATACGGAGGGACAGGGGAGGTACGAGCAGTACTTC
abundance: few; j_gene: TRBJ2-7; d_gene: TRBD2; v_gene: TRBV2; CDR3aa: CASFRDYSYEQYF; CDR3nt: TGTGCCAGCTTCCGGGACTACTCCTACGAGCAGTACTTC
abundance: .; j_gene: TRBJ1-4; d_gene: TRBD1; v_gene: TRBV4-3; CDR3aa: CASSQSTGTDYNEKLFF; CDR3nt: TGCGCCAGCAGCCAATCGACTGGGACAGACTATAATGAAAAACTGTTTTTT
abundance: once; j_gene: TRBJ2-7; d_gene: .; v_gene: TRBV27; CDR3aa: CASSPLSGTDYEQYF; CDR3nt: TGTGCCAGCAGCCCCCTTTCCGGGACGGACTACGAGCAGTACTTC
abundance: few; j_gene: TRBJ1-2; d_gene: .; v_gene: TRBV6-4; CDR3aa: CASSDLPGSGYTF; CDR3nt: TGTGCCAGCAGTGACCTTCCTGGATCTGGCTACACCTTC
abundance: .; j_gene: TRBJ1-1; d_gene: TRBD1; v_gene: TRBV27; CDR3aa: CASSATGGGGAFF; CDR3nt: TGTGCCAGCAGTGCCACAGGGGGAGGGGGAGCTTTCTTT
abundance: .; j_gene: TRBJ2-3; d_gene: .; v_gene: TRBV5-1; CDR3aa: CASSLAEFGADTQYF; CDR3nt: TGCGCCAGCAGCTTGGCCGAGTTCGGCGCAGATACGCAGTATTTT
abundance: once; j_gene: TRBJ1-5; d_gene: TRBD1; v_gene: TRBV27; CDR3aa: CASSPYRGNQPQHF; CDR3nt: TGTGCCAGCAGTCCCTACAGGGGAAATCAGCCCCAGCATTTT
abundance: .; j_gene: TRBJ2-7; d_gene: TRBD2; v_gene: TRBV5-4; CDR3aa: CASSLRTSAYSYEQYF; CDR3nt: TGTGCCAGCAGCTTGAGGACTAGCGCTTATTCCTACGAGCAGTACTTC
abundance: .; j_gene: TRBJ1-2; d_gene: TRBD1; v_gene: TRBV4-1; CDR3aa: CASSHRDRGTANYGYTF; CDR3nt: TGCGCCAGCAGCCACCGGGACAGGGGAACGGCTAACTATGGCTACACCTTC
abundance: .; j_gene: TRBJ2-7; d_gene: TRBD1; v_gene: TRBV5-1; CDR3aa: CASSWGQMTSYEQYF; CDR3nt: TGCGCCAGCAGCTGGGGACAGATGACTTCCTACGAGCAGTACTTC